The T cell receptor (beta chain) described here comes from a study of control samples from healthy donors and cancer patients. Method: immunoSEQ multiplex PCR; TCRdb's copy keeps in-frame clones and lacks some. This sample has about 150,000 clones, with just under 95% found just once. Per germline, CDR1 SGHAT and CDR2 FQNNGV. The CDR3 extends over 14 amino acids. Worth noting for this clone: Mismatch with germline at one junction end may stem from a read error.

This sequence originates from a man aged 55 to 70 with colorectal cancer. Material for sequencing was PBMCs. This rearrangement joins TRBV11-2 to TRBJ2-7, with 8 nucleotides matching TRBD1. CDR3 region: CASTLQGDSYEQYF. The CDR3 coding sequence is TGTGCCAGCACCTTACAGGGGGACTCCTACGAGCAGTACTTC. Combining the CDR3 with reference TRBV11-2 and TRBJ2-7 gives the whole variable domain EAGVAQSPRYKIIEKRQSVAFWCNPISGHATLYWYQQILGQGPKLLIQFQNNGVVDDSQLPKDRFSAERLKGVDSTLKIQPAKLEDSAVYLCASTLQGDSYEQYFGPGTRLTVT.